These T cell receptor beta chains were read from a single sample in a study of OX40 agonist ivuxolimab in advanced cancers. The data were produced by immunoSEQ multiplex PCR, yet TCRdb's version contains in-frame clones alone and is incomplete. The top ten hold less than 5% of the sample, which has 63,000 or so clones, around 93% seen once. Sequencing was performed on CD4+ or CD8+ T cells sorted from blood, taken in a trial of the OX40 agonist ivuxolimab. The source is an adult with an advanced solid tumor such as melanoma, head and neck, liver or kidney cancer. Both conserved end residues are trimmed from each CDR3. Fields, in order: V gene, clone size, CDR3 protein. Rows may omit the clone size; those that give it use once, few, many or a size class.

v_gene: TRBV6-1
abundance: .
CDR3aa: ASRDGWTEAF

v_gene: TRBV4-1
abundance: .
CDR3aa: ASSHDQDSYNEQF

v_gene: TRBV9
abundance: once
CDR3aa: ASSVVLGGWDTGELF

v_gene: TRBV4-1
abundance: .
CDR3aa: ASSQDSFNSGANVLT

v_gene: TRBV11-2
abundance: .
CDR3aa: ASSARTGGIAQETQY

v_gene: TRBV7-3
abundance: .
CDR3aa: ASSLVGGHTYNEQF

v_gene: TRBV6-5
abundance: .
CDR3aa: ASNPTGVWSPLH

v_gene: TRBV7-9
abundance: .
CDR3aa: ASREVHTQY

v_gene: TRBV7-9
abundance: .
CDR3aa: ASSVARAPSTDTQY

v_gene: TRBV5-6
abundance: .
CDR3aa: ASSRPAGDTEAF

v_gene: TRBV5-1
abundance: once
CDR3aa: ASSLGTATNQPQH

v_gene: TRBV7-7
abundance: few
CDR3aa: ASSLAWTAINEQF

v_gene: TRBV6-5
abundance: once
CDR3aa: ASTKWDQETQY

v_gene: TRBV9
abundance: .
CDR3aa: ASSVLAGRSYEQY

v_gene: TRBV13
abundance: .
CDR3aa: ASSPPAGELF

v_gene: TRBV2
abundance: .
CDR3aa: ATPGGGDRYNEQF

v_gene: TRBV27
abundance: .
CDR3aa: ASSLAVPWELF

v_gene: TRBV6-6
abundance: .
CDR3aa: ASRMVVTEAF

v_gene: TRBV7-9
abundance: .
CDR3aa: ASSRIPPTGFDYGYT

v_gene: TRBV10-1
abundance: .
CDR3aa: ASSEGVALGDTQY

v_gene: TRBV4-3
abundance: .
CDR3aa: ASSQPADNEQF

v_gene: TRBV5-1
abundance: .
CDR3aa: ASSLFERVGQETQY

v_gene: TRBV28
abundance: .
CDR3aa: ASSREYNQPQH

v_gene: TRBV9
abundance: .
CDR3aa: ASSPWDSYTGANNEQF

v_gene: TRBV6-1
abundance: .
CDR3aa: ASSERGGTYEQY

v_gene: TRBV5-6
abundance: .
CDR3aa: ASSLGGSSYEQY

v_gene: TRBV5-8
abundance: .
CDR3aa: ASTRRGGGEQY

v_gene: TRBV6-5
abundance: .
CDR3aa: ASSYAGPGSYEQY

v_gene: TRBV10-2
abundance: once
CDR3aa: ASSEWVGTGAEAF

v_gene: TRBV5-1
abundance: .
CDR3aa: ASSHSTGGLGPTEAF

v_gene: TRBV15
abundance: .
CDR3aa: ATRGVGNTEAF

v_gene: TRBV27
abundance: .
CDR3aa: ASTLQQGTEAF

v_gene: TRBV5-5
abundance: .
CDR3aa: ASSRPTGYYEQY

v_gene: TRBV28
abundance: .
CDR3aa: ASSLSGTTPLH

v_gene: TRBV11-2
abundance: .
CDR3aa: ASSLDPGPLTYNYGYT

v_gene: TRBV7-9
abundance: .
CDR3aa: ASSSPAIHSGNTIY

v_gene: TRBV4-3
abundance: .
CDR3aa: ASSQYPGVGYEQY

v_gene: TRBV7-9
abundance: .
CDR3aa: ASSLEASGSQETQY

v_gene: TRBV6-5
abundance: .
CDR3aa: ASGTEDNEQF

v_gene: TRBV2
abundance: .
CDR3aa: ASSDSGVSF

v_gene: TRBV28
abundance: .
CDR3aa: ASSPGLAGRPSSYNEQF

v_gene: TRBV11-2
abundance: .
CDR3aa: ASRMGYGVRTEAF

v_gene: TRBV10-3
abundance: .
CDR3aa: AISESLERNQPQH

v_gene: TRBV2
abundance: .
CDR3aa: ASRGGLGYNEQF

v_gene: TRBV7-9
abundance: .
CDR3aa: ASSLLGEPMGTEAF

v_gene: TRBV13
abundance: .
CDR3aa: ASSLTGSPNGYT

v_gene: TRBV30
abundance: once
CDR3aa: AWSLGGGGSYEQY

v_gene: TRBV25-1
abundance: .
CDR3aa: ASSESLLGSGNEQF

v_gene: TRBV27
abundance: once
CDR3aa: ASSFGGMNTEAF

v_gene: TRBV7-9
abundance: .
CDR3aa: ASSLGQGESEQY

v_gene: TRBV5-1
abundance: .
CDR3aa: ASKGEGQGTGELF

v_gene: TRBV9
abundance: .
CDR3aa: ASSPRTGLTEAF

v_gene: TRBV11-2
abundance: .
CDR3aa: ASSLVRVGNNYGYT

v_gene: TRBV28
abundance: .
CDR3aa: ASTLIPGGASYEQY

v_gene: TRBV28
abundance: .
CDR3aa: AIGGGAEAF